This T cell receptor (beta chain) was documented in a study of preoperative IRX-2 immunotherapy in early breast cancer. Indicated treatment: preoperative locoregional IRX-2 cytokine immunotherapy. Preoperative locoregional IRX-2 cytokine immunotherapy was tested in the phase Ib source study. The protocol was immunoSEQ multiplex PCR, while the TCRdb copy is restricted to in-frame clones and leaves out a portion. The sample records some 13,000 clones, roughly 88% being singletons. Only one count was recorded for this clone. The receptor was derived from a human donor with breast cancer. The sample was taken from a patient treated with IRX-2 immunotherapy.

Here the CDR3 reads CASTLQTQETQYF. Here the CDR3 DNA reads TGTGCCAGCACCCTGCAAACCCAAGAGACCCAGTACTTC. The V call is TRBV11-2, the J call TRBJ2-5; no reliable D call. The V and J ends lost 7 bases and 1 base respectively, with 10 bases between them. Per the germline V gene, CDR1 is SGHAT and CDR2 is FQNNGV. The CDR3 totals 13 residues.